This T cell receptor (beta chain) is from a study of control samples from healthy donors and cancer patients. Measured with immunoSEQ multiplex PCR; TCRdb has only the in-frame clones, and not every one. The table includes about 51,000 clones, about four fifths detected once. Germline CDR1 reads SGDLS; CDR2 reads YYNGEE. There are 15 residues in the CDR3. Trimming removed 4 bases from V and 1 base from J, with 12 bases in between. The origin of this receptor is a man aged 70-80 years in good health. The V call is TRBV9, the J call TRBJ2-1, with D possibly matching TRBD2 (5 bases). The sequenced material came from blood. The CDR3 reads CASSTSGDSYNEQFF. For the CDR3, the DNA is TGTGCCAGCAGCACGAGCGGAGATTCCTACAATGAGCAGTTCTTC.